This T cell receptor beta chain was captured by sequencing in a study of blood T cell repertoires in COVID-19. The assay was immunoSEQ multiplex PCR, and TCRdb's table has in-frame clones only and misses some. The table records some 450,000 clones, about 91% of them present only once. The V segment lost 6 bases and the J segment 5 bases; nucleotides outside the gene matches: 6. Germline V CDR1 and CDR2: MNHEY, SMNVEV (reference sequence). The CDR3 is made up of 14 amino acids. This clone was detected only once. This sequence was found in a woman aged 45 to 65 with COVID-19, enrolled during active disease. Sequencing input: peripheral blood. The J gene is TRBJ2-2, the V gene TRBV27; 7 bases map to TRBD2. CDR3: CASRRLAATGELFF. CDR3 DNA: TGTGCCAGCAGGAGACTAGCCGCAACCGGGGAGCTGTTTTTT.